Listed here is a single T cell receptor beta chain. The antigen is unknown. The data are from a study of OX40 agonist ivuxolimab in advanced cancers. General observations from the study: Circulating CD4+ and CD8+ T cells showed clonal expansion by week 6 at 0.1 to 3.0 mg/kg. The work left the antigen specificity of expanded peripheral T cells undetermined. Expanded clones were, on average, more numerous in CD8+ T cells than in CD4+.

TCRdb's table, derived via immunoSEQ multiplex PCR, lists solely in-frame clones and lacks some. Of about 69,000 clones in the sample, more than 70% were seen once. Trimming took 6 bases from V and 3 from J; bases not matched to a gene: 11. CDR3 length equals 16 residues. In germline, CDR1 is SNHLY, CDR2 FYNNEI. This chain connects TRBV2 to TRBJ2-7, with TRBD2 matching over 10 bases. The source of this sequence is an adult with an advanced solid tumor such as melanoma, head and neck, liver or kidney cancer. The sequences come from CD4+ or CD8+ T cells sorted from blood, collected in a trial of the OX40 agonist ivuxolimab. Here the CDR3 reads CASRAWGAGGNYEQYF. In nucleotides, the CDR3 is TGTGCCAGCAGGGCGTGGGGAGCGGGGGGGAACTACGAGCAGTACTTC.